Each of the 25 T cell receptor beta chains below was sequenced from the same sample in a study of cytomegalovirus exposure and HLA in healthy donors (dated by TCRdb to about 2017). The library was made by the immunoSEQ multiplex PCR assay. For the multiplex PCR, a mixture combining 60 forward primers for TCR Vbeta segments and 13 reverse primers for TCR Jbeta segments was used. The table was pulled from immuneACCESS by TCRdb, which kept in-frame rearrangements only. Such tables lose some clones; where checked, under half of the loss comes from unresolved V genes, and the rest has no known cause. This sample holds some 130,000 clones; around four fifths were observed only once. The top ten hold approximately 1.4% of the sample. Sequencing input: PBMCs. Receptors were obtained from a female donor in good health and CMV-seronegative.

This clone has only a few counts. V and J are TRBV18 and TRBJ2-1, with a weak D call TRBD2 (6 bases). Trimming cost V 2 bases and J 5 bases, with 10 bases left between them. Per the germline V gene, CDR1 is KGHSH and CDR2 is LQKENI. CDR3 length: 14 residues. The CDR3 is CASSPVASDNEQFF. CDR3 nucleotides: TGTGCCAGCTCACCAGTCGCTAGCGACAATGAGCAGTTCTTC.

V is TRBV19 and J is TRBJ1-5; D remains ambiguous. This CDR3 has 15 residues. CDR1 is LNHDA, CDR2 SQIVND, per germline (reference sequence). Trimming shortened V by 4 bases and J by 5 bases, and 15 bases separated the two germline ends. This CDR3 reads CASSTVRGGYQPQHF. The CDR3 DNA reads TGTGCCAGTAGTACCGTGCGGGGAGGCTATCAGCCCCAGCATTTT.

The chain links TRBV21-1 to TRBJ1-2. TRBV21-1 is recorded as a pseudogene. The CDR3 is 16 residues long. The CDR3 DNA follows: TGTGCCAGCAGCTCTAGCCCTCGATACCCAGCATATGGCTACACCTTC. It encodes CASSSSPRYPAYGYTF.

The rearrangement joins TRBV19 to TRBJ2-2, with 7 positions matching TRBD2. The CDR3 totals 17 residues. The germline CDR1 and CDR2 sequences are LNHDA and SQIVND (reference sequence). V shed 2 bases and J 5 bases; nucleotides not matched to a gene: 11. The CDR3 DNA reads as TGTGCCAGTAGTATACGGGGAGGGGACCCGGGTACCGGGGAGCTGTTTTTT. It codes for CASSIRGGDPGTGELFF.

The CDR3 sequence is CASSLALGTGEYGYTF. The CDR3, as DNA: TGTGCCAGCAGCTTAGCGCTCGGAACAGGTGAATATGGCTACACCTTC. The chain joins TRBV7-9 to TRBJ1-2, with D possibly TRBD1 on 5 matching bases. Trimming shortened V by 0 bases and J by 5 bases, and 16 bases separated the two germline ends. This CDR3 is 16 amino acids long. Germline assignment: CDR1 SEHNR and CDR2 FQNEAQ (reference sequence).

The V gene is TRBV5-1, the J gene TRBJ2-4; no definite D call. Germline CDR1 and CDR2: SGHRS and YFSETQ. The V end lost 4 bases, the J end lost 1 base, and 18 bases lay between the germline ends. The CDR3 consists of 17 residues. This CDR3 reads CASSPQIPTEAKNIQYF. As DNA, the CDR3 is TGCGCCAGCAGCCCCCAAATCCCTACGGAGGCCAAAAACATTCAGTACTTC. The variable domain in full, completed from reference TRBV5-1 and TRBJ2-4, reads KAGVTQTPRYLIKTRGQQVTLSCSPISGHRSVSWYQQTPGQGLQFLFEYFSETQRNKGNFPGRFSGRQFSNSRSEMNVSTLELGDSALYLCASSPQIPTEAKNIQYFGAGTRLSVL.

This chain joins TRBV4-1 and TRBJ2-7, with 8 positions matching TRBD2. The V and J ends lost 1 base and 7 bases, in that order; junction bases with no gene match: 9. CDR3 length: 15 amino acids. Germline V CDR1 and CDR2: MGHRA, YSYEKL. The CDR3 region has the DNA TGCGCCAGCAGCCAAGTTCGTGCGGGGGGCGGAGAGCAGTACTTC. Amino acids: CASSQVRAGGGEQYF.

This chain uses TRBV9 with TRBJ2-1, with 15 bases fitting TRBD2. V shed 2 bases and J 7 bases; nucleotides not matched to a gene: 4. The length of the CDR3 is 16 residues. CDR1 is SGDLS, CDR2 YYNGEE, per germline. For the CDR3, the DNA is TGTGCCAGCAGCGTCCGGACTAGCGGGAGGGATAATGAGCAGTTCTTC. Residues: CASSVRTSGRDNEQFF.

The CDR3 DNA reads TGTGCCAGCAGCTCGGGACTTTACAATGAGCAGTTCTTC. Protein: CASSSGLYNEQFF. V gene TRBV7-8 combines with J gene TRBJ2-1; possible D gene TRBD2, 6 bases. V shed 4 bases and J shed 4 bases, with 8 bases lying between them. The CDR3 consists of 13 residues. Germline V gives CDR1 SGHVS, CDR2 FQNEAQ.

The chain is built from TRBV4-2 and TRBJ2-7; possible D gene TRBD1, 5 bases. This CDR3 region has 17 residues. The germline CDR1 and CDR2 sequences are LGHNA and YNFKEQ. V gave up 0 bases and J gave up 1 base, with 16 bases separating them. This CDR3 is CASSQDREQANSYEQYF. CDR3 sequence (DNA): TGTGCCAGCAGCCAAGATAGAGAACAGGCAAATTCCTACGAGCAGTACTTC.

The chain joins TRBV19 to TRBJ2-1; TRBD1 agrees at 8 bases. This CDR3 spans 14 amino acids. V shed 7 bases, J shed 5 bases, and the junction held 7 bases outside the gene matches. The germline gives CDR1 LNHDA, CDR2 SQIVND (reference sequence). The CDR3 sequence is CASIGTGWNNEQFF. The CDR3 DNA is TGTGCCAGTATCGGGACAGGATGGAACAATGAGCAGTTCTTC.

The chain combines TRBV29-1 with TRBJ2-1; unclear D gene. CDR1 SQVTM and CDR2 ANQGSEA come from the germline V gene. The ends were cut back, 1 base at V and 9 bases at J, with 7 bases in the middle. This CDR3 region has 11 residues. CDR3 residues: CSVEGGAEQFF. The CDR3 bases are TGCAGCGTTGAAGGAGGAGCTGAGCAGTTCTTC.

The genes are TRBV7-2 and TRBJ1-4; D is perhaps TRBD1 (5 bases). Trimming removed 5 bases from V and 8 bases from J, with 15 bases in between. The CDR3 totals 14 residues. The germline CDR1 and CDR2 sequences are SGHTA and FQGNSA. The CDR3 protein is CASSPQVSTEKLFF. DNA for the CDR3: TGTGCCAGCAGCCCACAGGTTTCGACCGAAAAACTGTTTTTT.

The chain has TRBV11-1 and TRBJ2-5; TRBD2 might be the D (6 bases). The germline CDR1 and CDR2 sequences are SGHAT and FQDESV (reference sequence). Trimming took 2 bases from V and 1 from J, leaving 11 bases between them. This CDR3 has 15 residues. CDR3 nucleotides: TGTGCCAGCAGCTTATTACGGGGGATCCAAGAGACCCAGTACTTC. Translation gives CASSLLRGIQETQYF.

This rearrangement joins TRBV27 to TRBJ1-2; TRBD1 matches 8 bases. The CDR3 totals 14 residues. In germline, CDR1 is MNHEY, CDR2 SMNVEV (reference sequence). V shed 4 bases and J 3 bases; nucleotides not matched to a gene: 4. CDR3 nucleotides: TGTGCCAGCAGTTGGGACAGGAATGACTATGGCTACACCTTC. Translating gives CASSWDRNDYGYTF.

About this clone: Different DNA sequences within this sample yield the same CDR3. The genes are TRBV5-1 and TRBJ2-2, with a tentative D call TRBD1 (5 bases). The V end lost 2 bases, the J end lost 4 bases, and 6 bases lay between the germline ends. Germline CDR1 SGHRS, CDR2 YFSETQ. This CDR3 comprises 13 residues. CDR3 residues: CASSFQGTGELFF. CDR3 DNA: TGCGCCAGCAGCTTTCAGGGCACCGGGGAGCTGTTTTTT.

The chain couples TRBV28 to TRBJ2-1, with 8 positions matching TRBD2. The CDR3 contains 14 residues. V gave up 1 base and J gave up 10 bases; unmatched junction bases: 6. Germline lookup yields CDR1 MDHEN and CDR2 SYDVKM. The CDR3 DNA follows: TGTGCCAGCAGTTTATTGGGGACTAGGGAAGAGCAGTTCTTC. Protein sequence: CASSLLGTREEQFF. The whole variable domain, filled in from reference TRBV28 and TRBJ2-1, reads DVKVTQSSRYLVKRTGEKVFLECVQDMDHENMFWYRQDPGLGLRLIYFSYDVKMKEKGDIPEGYSVSREKKERFSLILESASTNQTSMYLCASSLLGTREEQFFGPGTRLTVL.

In this sample, this clone turned up a few times. The CDR3 reads CASRLTVNTEAFF. CDR3 sequence (DNA): TGTGCCAGCAGACTGACTGTGAACACTGAAGCTTTCTTT. V is TRBV5-4 and J is TRBJ1-1, with D uncertain. Between the trimmed V and J ends, which lost 5 bases and 0 bases, there was a span of 8 bases. Germline-derived CDR1 and CDR2 are SGHNT and YYREEE (reference sequence). The CDR3 contains 13 residues.

This clone was seen just once. V usage is TRBV5-1 and J usage is TRBJ2-6; D perhaps matches TRBD1 (6 bases). In germline, CDR1 is SGHRS, CDR2 YFSETQ. The CDR3 consists of 16 residues. V lost 2 bases and J 0 bases, leaving 9 bases between the germline ends. CDR3 loop: CASSFDRSSGANVLTF. DNA for the CDR3: TGCGCCAGCAGCTTCGACAGGAGCTCTGGGGCCAACGTCCTGACTTTC.

This clone showed up just a few times. This chain links TRBV2 with TRBJ1-1; possibly TRBD1 for D (6 bases). Germline assignment: CDR1 SNHLY and CDR2 FYNNEI. The CDR3 has 13 amino acids. Trimming shortened V by 5 bases and J by 3 bases, and 10 bases separated the two germline ends. The CDR3 DNA reads TGTGCCAGCAGTTCACAGGGAGACACTGAAGCTTTCTTT. This translates into CASSSQGDTEAFF.

V is TRBV5-1 and J is TRBJ2-2, with 9 positions matching TRBD1. V trimming: 5 bases; J trimming: 4 bases; junction bases outside the gene matches: 9. The germline gives CDR1 SGHRS, CDR2 YFSETQ. This CDR3 has 16 amino acids. In DNA form, the CDR3 reads TGCGCCAGCAGAACGGGGACAGGGTATAGCACCGGGGAGCTGTTTTTT. This encodes CASRTGTGYSTGELFF.

In nucleotides, the CDR3 is TGTGCCAGCAGTTACCCTAAACAGGGGATCTATGGCTACACCTTC. As protein: CASSYPKQGIYGYTF. This chain connects TRBV6-5 to TRBJ1-2; TRBD1 aligns across 7 bases. CDR1 is MNHEY, CDR2 SVGAGI, per germline. CDR3 length: 15 residues. With V trimmed by 2 bases and J by 4 bases, 7 bases remained unmatched.

J is TRBJ2-2 and V is TRBV4-3; D might be TRBD1 (6 bases). The V gene's germline CDR1 is LGHNA and CDR2 YSLEER. This CDR3 spans 20 amino acids. Trimming shortened V by 0 bases and J by 1 base, and 21 bases separated the two germline ends. CDR3 protein: CASSQDHPGALELNTGELFF. The DNA of the CDR3 is TGCGCCAGCAGCCAAGATCACCCAGGGGCCCTAGAATTGAACACCGGGGAGCTGTTTTTT.

This sequence joins TRBV9 and TRBJ2-1; possible D gene TRBD2, 6 bases. V lost 1 base and J lost 4, with 12 bases in between. There are 15 residues in the CDR3. Germline V gene sequence: CDR1 SGDLS, CDR2 YYNGEE. The CDR3 DNA follows: TGTGCCAGCAGCGTAAGGACTAAGAAGTACAATGAGCAGTTCTTC. Translating gives CASSVRTKKYNEQFF. Combining the CDR3 with reference TRBV9 and TRBJ2-1 gives the whole variable domain DSGVTQTPKHLITATGQRVTLRCSPRSGDLSVYWYQQSLDQGLQFLIQYYNGEERAKGNILERFSAQQFPDLHSELNLSSLELGDSALYFCASSVRTKKYNEQFFGPGTRLTVL.

V usage is TRBV7-9 and J usage is TRBJ1-5; D remains ambiguous. CDR3 length equals 13 residues. V lost 1 base and J 5 bases, leaving 6 bases between the germline ends. The V gene's germline CDR1 is SEHNR and CDR2 FQNEAQ (reference sequence). The CDR3 bases are TGTGCCAGCAGCTTAGGGTCGGATCAGCCCCAGCATTTT. Amino acids: CASSLGSDQPQHF. Full variable domain (rest looked up from reference TRBV7-9 and TRBJ1-5): DTGVSQNPRHKITKRGQNVTFRCDPISEHNRLYWYRQTLGQGPEFLTYFQNEAQLEKSRLLSDRFSAERPKGSFSTLEIQRTEQGDSAMYLCASSLGSDQPQHFGDGTRLSIL.